Listed below are T cell receptor beta chains from one sample, sequenced in a study of blood T cells in healthy people across ages. TCRdb reprocessed the 5' RACE reads with MiXCR, giving one entry per CDR3 protein. The table has fewer than 650,000 distinct CDR3 sequences, about a quarter seen once. The sample was also linked to a second study, of T cells of mothers and their children.

Sequenced material: blood. The receptors derive from a boy aged 2-15 years in good health. The CDR3 runs from the conserved cysteine through the conserved F or W. D genes are given only for firm matches. Where a row states a size, it is once, few, many or the class of an expanded clone; other rows omit it.

v_gene	j_gene	d_gene	abundance	CDR3nt	CDR3aa
TRBV15	TRBJ2-7	NA	once	TGTGCCACCAGCAGAGGAAGTCTGGTAAACGAGCAGTACTTC	CATSRGSLVNEQYF
TRBV9	TRBJ2-3	NA	NA	TGTGCCAGCAGCTCAACCGGGTCCACAGATACGCAGTATTTT	CASSSTGSTDTQYF
TRBV5-1	TRBJ2-5	NA	few	TGCGCCAGCAGCTCGAGCGGGACCCAGTACTTC	CASSSSGTQYF
TRBV7-7	TRBJ2-5	NA	NA	TGTGCTAGCAGCTTAGGCGGCAACCTGGAGACCCAGTACTTC	CASSLGGNLETQYF
TRBV14	TRBJ2-3	NA	few	TGTGCCAGCAGCCATTACACCTCAGATACGCAGTATTTT	CASSHYTSDTQYF
TRBV30	TRBJ1-3	NA	few	TGTGCCTGGAGTGTACTTCGCTCTGGAAACACCATATATTTT	CAWSVLRSGNTIYF
TRBV27	TRBJ2-7	TRBD2	few	TGTGCCAGCAGTCTTAGCGGGAGTCCCAACGAGCAGTACTTC	CASSLSGSPNEQYF
TRBV7-2	TRBJ2-1	TRBD2	NA	TGTGCCAGCAGCCCCAGCGGGGCCAGCTCCTACAATGAGCAGTTCTTC	CASSPSGASSYNEQFF
TRBV5-1	TRBJ2-7	TRBD1	many	TGCGCCAGCAGCTTGACCGAGGGGGCTTACGAGCAGTACTTC	CASSLTEGAYEQYF
TRBV6-5	TRBJ2-3	NA	NA	TGTGCCAGCAGTTACGAAGCCACAGATACGCAGTATTTT	CASSYEATDTQYF
TRBV20-1	TRBJ1-2	TRBD1	few	TGCAGTGCGGTGTGGACAGGGAATGGCTACACCTTC	CSAVWTGNGYTF
TRBV12-3/TRBV12-4	TRBJ2-5	NA	few	TGTGCCAGCAGTATGTTTCAAGAGACCCAGTACTTC	CASSMFQETQYF
TRBV9	TRBJ1-1	NA	NA	TGTGCCAGCGGCGGCCCCCTCGGGGGTAGGGACACTGAAGCTTTCTTT	CASGGPLGGRDTEAFF
TRBV10-3	TRBJ1-2	NA	NA	TGTGCCATCAGTGAGGAGCCGGGGCCTACTGGCTACACCTTC	CAISEEPGPTGYTF
TRBV6-2/TRBV6-3	TRBJ1-4	NA	few	TGTGCCAGCAGCCTAGACTGCGATGAAAAACTGTTTTTT	CASSLDCDEKLFF